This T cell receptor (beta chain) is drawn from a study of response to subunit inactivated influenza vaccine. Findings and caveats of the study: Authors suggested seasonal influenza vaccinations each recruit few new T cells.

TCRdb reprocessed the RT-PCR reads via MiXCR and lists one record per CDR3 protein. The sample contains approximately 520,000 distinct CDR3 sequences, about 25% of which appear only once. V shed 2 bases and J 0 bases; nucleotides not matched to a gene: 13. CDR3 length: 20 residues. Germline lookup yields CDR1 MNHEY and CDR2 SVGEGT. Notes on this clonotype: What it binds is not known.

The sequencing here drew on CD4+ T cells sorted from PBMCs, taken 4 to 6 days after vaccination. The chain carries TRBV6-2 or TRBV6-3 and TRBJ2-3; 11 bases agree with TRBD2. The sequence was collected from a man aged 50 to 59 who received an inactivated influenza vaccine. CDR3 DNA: TGTGCCAGCAGTTACCCAATAATACTAGCGGGGGAGGTTAGCACAGATACGCAGTATTTT. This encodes CASSYPIILAGEVSTDTQYF.